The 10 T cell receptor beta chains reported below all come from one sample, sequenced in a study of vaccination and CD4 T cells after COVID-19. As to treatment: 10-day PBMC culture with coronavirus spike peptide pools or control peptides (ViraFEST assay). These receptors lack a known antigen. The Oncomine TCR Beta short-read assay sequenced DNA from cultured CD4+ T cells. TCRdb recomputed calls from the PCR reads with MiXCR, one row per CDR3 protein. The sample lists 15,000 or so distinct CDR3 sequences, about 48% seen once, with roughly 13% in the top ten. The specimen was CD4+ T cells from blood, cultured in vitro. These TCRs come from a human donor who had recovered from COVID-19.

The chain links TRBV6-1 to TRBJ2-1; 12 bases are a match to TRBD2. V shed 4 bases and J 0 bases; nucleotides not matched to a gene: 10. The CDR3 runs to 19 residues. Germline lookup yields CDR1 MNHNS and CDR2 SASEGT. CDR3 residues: CASSATPLAGGSSYNEQFF. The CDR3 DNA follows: TGTGCCAGCAGTGCCACGCCTCTAGCGGGAGGGAGCTCCTACAATGAGCAGTTCTTC.

The CDR3 DNA follows: TGCAGTGTGGTAGCGGGAGCAACAGATACGCAGTATTTT. Translated, it gives CSVVAGATDTQYF. The chain employs TRBV20-1 and TRBJ2-3; 9 nucleotides line up with TRBD2. V dropped 7 bases and J dropped 3; count of bases not matched to a gene: 5. The germline V gene has CDR1 DFQATT and CDR2 SNEGSKA (reference sequence). CDR3 length: 13 amino acids.

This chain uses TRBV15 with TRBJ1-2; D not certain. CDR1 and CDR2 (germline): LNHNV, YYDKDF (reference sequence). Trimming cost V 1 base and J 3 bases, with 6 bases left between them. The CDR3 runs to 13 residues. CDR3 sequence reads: CATSRVKYYGYTF. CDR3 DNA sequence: TGTGCCACCAGCAGAGTTAAGTACTATGGCTACACCTTC.

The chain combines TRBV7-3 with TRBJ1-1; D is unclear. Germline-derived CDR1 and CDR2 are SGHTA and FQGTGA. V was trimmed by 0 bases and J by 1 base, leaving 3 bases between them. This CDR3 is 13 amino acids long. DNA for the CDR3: TGTGCCAGCAGCTTAACCAGGAACACTGAAGCTTTCTTT. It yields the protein CASSLTRNTEAFF.

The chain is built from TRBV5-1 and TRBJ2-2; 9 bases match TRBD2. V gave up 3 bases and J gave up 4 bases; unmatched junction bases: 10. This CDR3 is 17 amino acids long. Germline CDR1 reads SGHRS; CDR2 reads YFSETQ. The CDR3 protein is CASSSAGGSSSTGELFF. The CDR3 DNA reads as TGCGCCAGCAGCTCTGCGGGGGGGTCCTCGAGCACCGGGGAGCTGTTTTTT.

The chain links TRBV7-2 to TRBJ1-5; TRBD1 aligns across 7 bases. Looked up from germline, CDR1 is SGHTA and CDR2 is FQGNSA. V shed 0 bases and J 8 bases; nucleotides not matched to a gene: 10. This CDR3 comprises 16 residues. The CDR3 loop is CASSLATGAAGKPQHF. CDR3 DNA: TGTGCCAGCAGCTTAGCAACAGGGGCGGCAGGAAAGCCCCAGCATTTT.

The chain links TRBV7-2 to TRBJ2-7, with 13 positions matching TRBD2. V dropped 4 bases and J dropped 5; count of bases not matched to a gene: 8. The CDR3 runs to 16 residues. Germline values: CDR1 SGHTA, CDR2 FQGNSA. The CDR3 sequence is CASSSTSGRAVNEQYF. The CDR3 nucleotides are TGTGCCAGCAGCTCAACTAGCGGGAGGGCCGTGAACGAGCAGTACTTC.

DNA for the CDR3: TGTGCCAGCAGTTTATATGGGGGGGACCCCTATGGCTACACCTTC. Its translation: CASSLYGGDPYGYTF. The genes are TRBV28 and TRBJ1-2; D possibly corresponds to TRBD1 (5 bases). The germline V gene encodes CDR1 MDHEN and CDR2 SYDVKM. V shed 1 base and J shed 4 bases, with 13 bases lying between them. This CDR3 comprises 15 residues.

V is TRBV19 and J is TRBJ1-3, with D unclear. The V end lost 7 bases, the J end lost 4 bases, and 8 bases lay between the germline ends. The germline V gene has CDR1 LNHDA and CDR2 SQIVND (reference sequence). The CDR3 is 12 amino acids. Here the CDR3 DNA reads TGTGCCAGTACCCTGGAAGGAAACACCATATATTTT. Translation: CASTLEGNTIYF.

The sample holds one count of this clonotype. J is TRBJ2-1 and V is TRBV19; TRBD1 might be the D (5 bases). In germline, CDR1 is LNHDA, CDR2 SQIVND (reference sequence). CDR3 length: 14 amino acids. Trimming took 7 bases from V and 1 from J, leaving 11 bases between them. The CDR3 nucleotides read TGTGCCAGTAAAGAAGCAGGGTCCTACAATGAGCAGTTCTTC. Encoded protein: CASKEAGSYNEQFF.